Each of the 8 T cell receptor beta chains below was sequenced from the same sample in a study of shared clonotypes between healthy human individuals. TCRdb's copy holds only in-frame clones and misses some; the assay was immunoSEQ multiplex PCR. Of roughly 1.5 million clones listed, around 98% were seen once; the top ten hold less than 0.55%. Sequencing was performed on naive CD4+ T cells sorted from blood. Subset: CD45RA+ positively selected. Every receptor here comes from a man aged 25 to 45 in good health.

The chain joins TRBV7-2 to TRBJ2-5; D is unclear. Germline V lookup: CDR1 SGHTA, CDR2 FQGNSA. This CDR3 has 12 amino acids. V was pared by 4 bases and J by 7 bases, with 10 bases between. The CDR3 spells CASSSPARTQYF. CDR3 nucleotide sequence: TGTGCCAGCAGCTCCCCCGCGCGGACCCAGTACTTC.

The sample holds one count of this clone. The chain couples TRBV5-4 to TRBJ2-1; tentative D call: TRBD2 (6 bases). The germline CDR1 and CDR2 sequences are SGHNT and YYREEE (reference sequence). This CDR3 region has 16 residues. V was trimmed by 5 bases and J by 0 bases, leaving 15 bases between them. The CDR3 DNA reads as TGTGCCAGCAGACCCGGGACTTTAAACTCCTACAATGAGCAGTTCTTC. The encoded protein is CASRPGTLNSYNEQFF.

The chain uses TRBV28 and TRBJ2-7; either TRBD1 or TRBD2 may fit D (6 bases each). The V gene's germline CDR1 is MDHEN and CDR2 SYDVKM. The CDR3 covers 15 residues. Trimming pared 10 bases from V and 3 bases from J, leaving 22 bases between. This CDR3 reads CATSPSGGRDYEQYF. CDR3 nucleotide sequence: TGTGCCACCTCCCCAAGTGGGGGGCGCGACTACGAGCAGTACTTC.

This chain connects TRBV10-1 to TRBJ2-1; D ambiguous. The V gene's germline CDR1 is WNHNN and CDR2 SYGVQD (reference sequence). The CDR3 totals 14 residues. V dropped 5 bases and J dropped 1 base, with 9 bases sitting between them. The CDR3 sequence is CASSQHLSYNEQFF. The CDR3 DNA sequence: TGCGCCAGCAGTCAACATTTATCCTACAATGAGCAGTTCTTC.

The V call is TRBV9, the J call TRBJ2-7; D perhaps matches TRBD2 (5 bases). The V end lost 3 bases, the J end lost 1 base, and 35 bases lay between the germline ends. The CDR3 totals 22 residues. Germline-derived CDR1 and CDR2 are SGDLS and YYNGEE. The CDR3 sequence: CASSAPLRRTAARRGLSYEQYF. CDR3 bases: TGTGCCAGCAGCGCCCCCCTCCGACGAACAGCGGCCAGGCGAGGCTTGTCCTACGAGCAGTACTTC.

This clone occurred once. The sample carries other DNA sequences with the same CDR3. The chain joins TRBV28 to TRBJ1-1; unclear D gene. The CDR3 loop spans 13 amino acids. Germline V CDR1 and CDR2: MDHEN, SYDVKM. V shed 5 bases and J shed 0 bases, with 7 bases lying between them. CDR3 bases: TGTGCCAGCAGTCCCAGTCTGAACACTGAAGCTTTCTTT. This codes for CASSPSLNTEAFF.

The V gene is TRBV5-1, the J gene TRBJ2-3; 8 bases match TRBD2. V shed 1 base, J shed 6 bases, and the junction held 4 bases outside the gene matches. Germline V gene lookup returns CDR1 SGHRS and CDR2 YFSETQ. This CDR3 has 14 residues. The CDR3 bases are TGCGCCAGCAGCTTGAGGGTAGCGGGGGATACGCAGTATTTT. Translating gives CASSLRVAGDTQYF. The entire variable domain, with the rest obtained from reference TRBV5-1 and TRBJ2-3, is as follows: KAGVTQTPRYLIKTRGQQVTLSCSPISGHRSVSWYQQTPGQGLQFLFEYFSETQRNKGNFPGRFSGRQFSNSRSEMNVSTLELGDSALYLCASSLRVAGDTQYFGPGTRLTVL.

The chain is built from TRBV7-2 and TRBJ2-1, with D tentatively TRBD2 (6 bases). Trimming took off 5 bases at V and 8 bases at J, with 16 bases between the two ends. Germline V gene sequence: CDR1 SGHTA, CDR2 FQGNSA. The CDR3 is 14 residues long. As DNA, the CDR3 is TGTGCCAGCAGCCCGGGACTTAAGGACCATGAGCAGTTCTTC. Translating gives CASSPGLKDHEQFF.